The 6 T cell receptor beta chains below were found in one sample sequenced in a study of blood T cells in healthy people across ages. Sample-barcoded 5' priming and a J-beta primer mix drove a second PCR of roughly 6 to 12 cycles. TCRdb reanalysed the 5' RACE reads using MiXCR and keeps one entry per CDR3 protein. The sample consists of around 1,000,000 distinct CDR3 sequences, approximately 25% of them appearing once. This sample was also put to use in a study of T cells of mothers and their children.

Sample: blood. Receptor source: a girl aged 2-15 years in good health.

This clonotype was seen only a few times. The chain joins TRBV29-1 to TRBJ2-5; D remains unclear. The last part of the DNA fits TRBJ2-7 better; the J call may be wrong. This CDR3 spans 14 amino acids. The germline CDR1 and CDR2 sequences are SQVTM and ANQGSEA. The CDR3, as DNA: TGCAGCGCGATTTTTGTCGGGTCATGGTACGAGCAGTACTTC. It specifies CSAIFVGSWYEQYF.

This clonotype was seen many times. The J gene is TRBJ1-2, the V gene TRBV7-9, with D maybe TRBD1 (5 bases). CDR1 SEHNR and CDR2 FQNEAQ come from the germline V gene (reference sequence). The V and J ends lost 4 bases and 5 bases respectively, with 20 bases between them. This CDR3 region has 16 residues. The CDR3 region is CASSSGMGDHLYGYTF. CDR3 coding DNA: TGTGCCAGCAGCTCCGGGATGGGGGATCACTTATATGGCTACACCTTC.

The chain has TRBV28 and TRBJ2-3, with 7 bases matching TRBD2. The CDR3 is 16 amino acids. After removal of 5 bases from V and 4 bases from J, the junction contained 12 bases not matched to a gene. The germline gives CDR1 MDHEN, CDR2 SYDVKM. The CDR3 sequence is CASSLFDGGTSDTQYF. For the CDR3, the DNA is TGTGCCAGCAGTCTCTTCGACGGGGGGACTTCAGATACGCAGTATTTT.

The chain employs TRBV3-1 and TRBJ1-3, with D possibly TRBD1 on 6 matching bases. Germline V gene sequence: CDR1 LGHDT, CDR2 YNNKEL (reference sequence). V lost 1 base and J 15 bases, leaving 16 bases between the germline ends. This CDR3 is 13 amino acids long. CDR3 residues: CASSQGPGGRGYF. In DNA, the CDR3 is TGTGCCAGCAGCCAAGGGCCGGGGGGGCGCGGATATTTT.

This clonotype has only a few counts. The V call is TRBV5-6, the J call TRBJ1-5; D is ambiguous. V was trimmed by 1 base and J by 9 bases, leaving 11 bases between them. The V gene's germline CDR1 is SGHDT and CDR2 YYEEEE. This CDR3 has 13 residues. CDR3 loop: CASSLLRAGPQHF. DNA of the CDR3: TGTGCCAGCAGCTTGCTGAGGGCGGGGCCCCAGCATTTT.

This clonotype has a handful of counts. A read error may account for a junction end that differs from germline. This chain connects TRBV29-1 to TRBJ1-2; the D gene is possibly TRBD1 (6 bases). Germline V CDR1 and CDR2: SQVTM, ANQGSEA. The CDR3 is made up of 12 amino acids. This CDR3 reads CSGGQPEYGYTF. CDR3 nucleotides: TGTTCCGGGGGGCAGCCTGAATATGGCTACACCTTC.